These T cell receptor beta chains were read from a single sample in a study of blood T cell repertoires in COVID-19. Clones were read by immunoSEQ multiplex PCR, and TCRdb kept only the in-frame ones, dropping some. Here the sample spans under 150,000 clones, about 79% being singletons. Sequencing was carried out using PBMCs or T cells enriched from blood (not recorded which). All receptors come from a woman between 50 and 59 years old who had recovered from COVID-19. CDR3s include the opening cysteine and the closing phenylalanine or tryptophan. Each record gives: D gene, clone size, V gene, J gene, CDR3 DNA, CDR3 protein. D genes are given only for firm matches. A row's size may be missing; if present it is once, few, many or a size class.

D: TRBD1
size: few
V: TRBV28
J: TRBJ1-1
DNA: TGTGCCAGCAGTCAGACAGGGTATATAGCTTTCTTT
CDR3: CASSQTGYIAFF

D: TRBD1
size: once
V: TRBV29-1
J: TRBJ1-3
DNA: TGCAGCGTTGAAGTCTGGGACAGGGTGTACGGAAACACCATATATTTT
CDR3: CSVEVWDRVYGNTIYF

D: .
size: many
V: TRBV27
J: TRBJ1-1
DNA: TGTGCCAGCAGTTTATCGATGAGCACTGAAGCTTTCTTT
CDR3: CASSLSMSTEAFF

D: TRBD1
size: .
V: TRBV19
J: TRBJ1-1
DNA: TGTGCCAGTAGTGGAGGACAGGGAAACACTGAAGCTTTCTTT
CDR3: CASSGGQGNTEAFF

D: TRBD1
size: few
V: TRBV4-2
J: TRBJ1-5
DNA: TGTGCCAGCAGCACAGACAGGGGATTCGATCAGCCCCAGCATTTT
CDR3: CASSTDRGFDQPQHF

D: .
size: .
V: TRBV3-1/TRBV3-2
J: TRBJ1-1
DNA: TGTGCCAGCAGCCAGGGGAATGGACAATTTGCTGAAGCTTTCTTT
CDR3: CASSQGNGQFAEAFF

D: .
size: .
V: TRBV30
J: TRBJ1-6
DNA: TGTGCCTGGGAACCCTTCGGTACGAATTCACCCCTCCACTTT
CDR3: CAWEPFGTNSPLHF

D: .
size: .
V: TRBV19
J: TRBJ2-7
DNA: TGTGCCAGTAGGCTGAACGGGGGTTTGGGCGAGCAGTACTTC
CDR3: CASRLNGGLGEQYF

D: .
size: .
V: TRBV20-1
J: TRBJ2-2
DNA: TGCAGTGCTAGTTGGGGGGAAACGAACACCGGGGAGCTGTTTTTT
CDR3: CSASWGETNTGELFF

D: TRBD2
size: .
V: TRBV27
J: TRBJ2-3
DNA: TGTGCCAGCAGTCCTCAATCAATCCCCTTGACTAGCGGGAAAACAGATACGCAGTATTTT
CDR3: CASSPQSIPLTSGKTDTQYF

D: TRBD2
size: .
V: TRBV19
J: TRBJ2-1
DNA: TGTGCCAGTAGTCTAGCTTCTAGCGGGTACTACAATGAGCAGTTCTTC
CDR3: CASSLASSGYYNEQFF

D: TRBD1
size: .
V: TRBV7-8
J: TRBJ1-3
DNA: TGTGCCAGCAGCCTATCAACAGGGGCTGGAAACACCATATATTTT
CDR3: CASSLSTGAGNTIYF

D: .
size: .
V: TRBV11-3
J: TRBJ1-1
DNA: TGTGCCAGCAGCTTAGTGTCCGGGACACTGAACACTGAAGCTTTCTTT
CDR3: CASSLVSGTLNTEAFF

D: .
size: .
V: TRBV6-4
J: TRBJ1-2
DNA: TGTGCCAGCAGTGGCGAACAGGGACGGGGTGGCTACACCTTC
CDR3: CASSGEQGRGGYTF

D: TRBD2
size: once
V: TRBV19
J: TRBJ2-3
DNA: TGTGCCAGTAGTAGGGGTAGCGGGGGCTCCACAGATACGCAGTATTTT
CDR3: CASSRGSGGSTDTQYF

D: TRBD2
size: .
V: TRBV7-9
J: TRBJ2-1
DNA: TGTGCCAGCATCCGGACTAGCGGGAGGGCGAATGAGCAGTTCTTC
CDR3: CASIRTSGRANEQFF

D: .
size: .
V: TRBV2
J: TRBJ1-5
DNA: TGTGCCAGCAGTTCTCCGGGGGACTGGGCGGTGGGTCAGCCCCAGCATTTT
CDR3: CASSSPGDWAVGQPQHF

D: TRBD1
size: .
V: TRBV9
J: TRBJ1-2
DNA: TGTGCCAGCAGCGCCAACTTACAGGGGGCGGGCTACACCTTC
CDR3: CASSANLQGAGYTF

D: .
size: .
V: TRBV5-1
J: TRBJ2-7
DNA: TGCGCCAGCAGCTTCAAGGACATAAGAACCTACGAGCAGTACTTC
CDR3: CASSFKDIRTYEQYF

D: .
size: few
V: TRBV6-6
J: TRBJ1-5
DNA: TGTGCCAGCAGCCCCGACAGGCCAAATCAGCCCCAGCATTTT
CDR3: CASSPDRPNQPQHF

D: .
size: .
V: TRBV4-2
J: TRBJ2-2
DNA: TGTGCCAGCAGCCAACCCGATGGGGGGATCGGGGAGCTGTTTTTT
CDR3: CASSQPDGGIGELFF

D: .
size: few
V: TRBV5-1
J: TRBJ2-2
DNA: TGCGCCAGCCTCAGGGACACCGGGGAGCTGTTTTTT
CDR3: CASLRDTGELFF

D: TRBD2
size: once
V: TRBV5-1
J: TRBJ2-2
DNA: TGCGCCAGCAGCTTGGTCGGGAGGGCGGACACCGGGGAGCTGTTTTTT
CDR3: CASSLVGRADTGELFF

D: .
size: .
V: TRBV7-9
J: TRBJ1-4
DNA: TGTGCCACCGATGATGGACGGGGGGGTGAAAAACTGTTTTTT
CDR3: CATDDGRGGEKLFF

D: .
size: once
V: TRBV13
J: TRBJ2-7
DNA: TGTGCCAGCAGCTTAGAGTCAGCGGCGGAGCAGTACTTC
CDR3: CASSLESAAEQYF

D: TRBD2
size: .
V: TRBV5-1
J: TRBJ2-7
DNA: TGCGCCAGCAGCTTGGCTGGCGGGAGGGCGGGAGAGCAGTACTTC
CDR3: CASSLAGGRAGEQYF

D: .
size: .
V: TRBV7-2
J: TRBJ1-5
DNA: TGTGCCAGCAGCTTAGTCGGAGTTGGGAATCAGCCCCAGCATTTT
CDR3: CASSLVGVGNQPQHF

D: .
size: once
V: TRBV18
J: TRBJ1-4
DNA: TGTGCCAGCTCACAATACGACGTCGGGGATGCTAATGAAAAACTGTTTTTT
CDR3: CASSQYDVGDANEKLFF

D: TRBD2
size: .
V: TRBV19
J: TRBJ2-3
DNA: TGTGCCAGTAGCCGGCGGGAGCGCACAGATACGCAGTATTTT
CDR3: CASSRRERTDTQYF

D: .
size: few
V: TRBV6-2/TRBV6-3
J: TRBJ2-2
DNA: TGTGCCAGCAGTTACGGCGGGCGGGTCACCGGGGAGCTGTTTTTT
CDR3: CASSYGGRVTGELFF

D: TRBD2
size: few
V: TRBV6-5
J: TRBJ2-1
DNA: TGTGCCAGCAGTTCACGTAGCGGGAGGAACAATGAGCAGTTCTTC
CDR3: CASSSRSGRNNEQFF

D: .
size: .
V: TRBV5-8
J: TRBJ2-3
DNA: TGTGCCAGCAGCTTGGCCGTGGGAGGCACAGATACGCAGTATTTT
CDR3: CASSLAVGGTDTQYF

D: .
size: .
V: TRBV4-1
J: TRBJ1-6
DNA: TGCGCCAGCAGCCAGTGGCCCGCGGGTACCGCAGGTTCACCCCTCCACTTT
CDR3: CASSQWPAGTAGSPLHF

D: TRBD1
size: .
V: TRBV6-6
J: TRBJ1-5
DNA: TGTGCCAGCAGTTACTCGACACAGGGGGCAGGTCAGCCCCAGCATTTT
CDR3: CASSYSTQGAGQPQHF

D: TRBD1
size: .
V: TRBV14
J: TRBJ1-6
DNA: TGTGCCAGCAGCCAAGGGACAGGAGCAATTGGACCCCTCCACTTT
CDR3: CASSQGTGAIGPLHF

D: TRBD1
size: .
V: TRBV11-2
J: TRBJ1-2
DNA: TGTGCCAGCAGCAATCTCCGGGACAGGGGGGTTGACTATGGCTACACCTTC
CDR3: CASSNLRDRGVDYGYTF

D: TRBD1
size: few
V: TRBV6-5
J: TRBJ1-2
DNA: TGTGCCAGCAGTCTTCCGGGACAGGGTGATGGCTACACCTTC
CDR3: CASSLPGQGDGYTF

D: .
size: .
V: TRBV19
J: TRBJ1-5
DNA: TGTGCCAGTAGTATTTCCAGGGGACATCAGCCCCAGCATTTT
CDR3: CASSISRGHQPQHF

D: TRBD1
size: few
V: TRBV3-1/TRBV3-2
J: TRBJ2-6
DNA: TGTGCCAGCAGTCTTCCGGGACAGGGTAACAACGGGGCCAACGTCCTGACTTTC
CDR3: CASSLPGQGNNGANVLTF

D: TRBD1
size: .
V: TRBV5-1
J: TRBJ1-2
DNA: TGCGCCAGCAGCTTGGGACAGGGGTCGAATGGCTACACCTTC
CDR3: CASSLGQGSNGYTF

D: TRBD2
size: .
V: TRBV28
J: TRBJ2-3
DNA: TGTGCCAGCAGTTTAGGTAGCGGGGGCTTTAACACAGATACGCAGTATTTT
CDR3: CASSLGSGGFNTDTQYF

D: TRBD1
size: .
V: TRBV27
J: TRBJ1-5
DNA: TGTGCCAGCAGTTCAATTGGGACAGGGGGTATGGGCAATCAGCCCCAGCATTTT
CDR3: CASSSIGTGGMGNQPQHF

D: .
size: .
V: TRBV7-7
J: TRBJ2-5
DNA: TGTGCTAGCAGCTTAGCGGAGGGGGCTCTGAAGACCCAGTACTTC
CDR3: CASSLAEGALKTQYF

D: .
size: .
V: TRBV5-1
J: TRBJ2-3
DNA: TGCGCCAGCAGCCTCCTTGACTCCACAGATACGCAGTATTTT
CDR3: CASSLLDSTDTQYF

D: .
size: .
V: TRBV5-4
J: TRBJ2-3
DNA: TGTGCCAGCAGCTCTCCCTCGGGGGTTAGCACAGATACGCAGTATTTT
CDR3: CASSSPSGVSTDTQYF